This T cell receptor beta chain was retrieved from a study of regulatory T cells in long-lasting Graves disease (dated by TCRdb to the early 2020s). Looking at the study overall: Persistent Graves' disease was defined as antithyroid drug treatment for over 5 years with persistently positive TSH receptor autoantibodies. Peripheral blood TCR sequencing and RNA sequencing compared persistent Graves' disease patients with newly diagnosed Graves' disease patients. In the clinical cohort, patients with persistent Graves' disease had used antithyroid drugs for an average of about 10.3 years. The study was conducted in China and was registered as a clinical trial. A total of 35 or so samples were covered by TCR sequencing, comprising some 13 persistent and around 20 newly diagnosed Graves' disease patients.

Per the publication, the time point label means: persistent/refractory GD, antithyroid drugs over 5 years with positive TRAb. For both TCR sequencing and RNA sequencing, RNA was extracted from PBMCs in TRIzol. The diagnosis of Graves' disease followed American Thyroid Association guidelines. The patients came from an endocrinology department in Xi'an, China. Each patient gave about 10 milliliters of peripheral blood, collected in an EDTA anticoagulant tube. PBMCs were isolated by Ficoll Paque Plus density gradient separation without further T cell sorting. An Agilent 2100 Bioanalyzer and agarose gel were used to check RNA quality, and a NanoDrop 2000 was used to measure RNA concentration. The paper's findings and limits, for the study overall: TRBV28, TRBJ1-2 and TRBJ2-5 were preferentially used in persistent disease, while TRBV20-1 and TRBJ2-1 were favored in newly diagnosed disease. Compared with newly diagnosed patients, patients with persistent Graves' disease had lower TCR Shannon entropy and fewer highly expanded clones, which suggests clonal expansion. Peripheral blood alone was examined, since thyroid tissue, which constituted the primary lesion, could not be accessed. More public clonotypes were shared among persistent patients (about 2,800) than among newly diagnosed patients (more than 900). Only the TCR beta chain was sequenced and analyzed. The authors noted that the small sample size was a limitation that may lower accuracy.

The library was produced with multiplex PCR. The run used an Illumina HiSeq 4000. TCR beta libraries were built with iRepertoire HTBI primers and Arm-PCR amplification of CDR3 regions. Before sequencing, the PCR products underwent gel purification. Per the authors' processing: Gene usage analysis of CDR3 amino acid clonotypes used the 60 to 75 TRBV and about 13 TRBJ segments found across samples. COPE and FqMerger were used to merge the filtered high-quality paired reads into contigs. BLAST was used to align contigs to IMGT TRBV, TRBD and TRBJ reference genes, and CDR3 was defined according to IMGT. Any clonotype with a frequency above 0.1% was counted as a highly expanded clone. Shannon entropy was used to measure repertoire diversity, and the Gini coefficient was used to measure V-J evenness. A clonotype found in more than one individual was treated as public. TCRdb redid the processing of the public reads, applying fastp at Q25 and MiXCR, and retained in-frame beta chains. Every entry covers one CDR3 protein and lists the most common genes and DNA from its rows. Clone size and V and J calls follow TCRdb, not the original study. The sample records hundreds of thousands of distinct CDR3 sequences, around 30% of which are singletons. 40% to 55% of the sample comes from the top ten.

CDR1 and CDR2 are read off the germline V gene (reference sequence) as DFQATT and SNEGSKA. The CDR3 sequence holds 14 residues, the cysteine and phenylalanine included. Solely the CDR3 DNA is kept, with 42 bases framed from the first base. Relative to germline, V is 2 bases shorter and J is 1 base shorter, with 11 bases between their ends. This clonotype has a handful of counts. Its antigen remains undetermined. Per-base quality was not reported, and no clone a single base away is much larger than it. This sequence uses TRBV20-1 and TRBJ1-1; TRBD1 might be the D gene, on 6 matching bases. The origin of this receptor is a female donor with Graves disease. Sequencing used peripheral blood mononuclear cells (PBMCs), obtained when the disease was refractory, from a patient treated with antithyroid drugs. The DNA sequence is as follows: TGCAGTGCTAGACTGGGACAACAGAACACTGAAGCTTTCTTT. Its coded protein is CSARLGQQNTEAFF.